This is a list of T cell receptor beta chains from one sample in a study of blood T cell repertoires in COVID-19. The data were produced by immunoSEQ multiplex PCR, yet TCRdb's version contains in-frame clones alone and is incomplete. The table shows around 210,000 clones, with around nine tenths occurring only once. Sequenced sample: peripheral blood. The receptor set was obtained from a man aged 18-30 years with active or convalescent COVID-19. The CDR3 runs from the conserved cysteine through the conserved F or W. The D gene is left open where the match is weak. The size entry is marked missing in some rows and otherwise reads once, few, many or a size class.

>TRBV29-1|12|NA|NA|TRBJ2-7
CSVASTGHEQYF
TGCAGCGTTGCTTCGACAGGCCACGAGCAGTACTTC
>TRBV7-9|18|once|NA|TRBJ2-1
CASSLGRDSPGSYNEQFF
TGTGCCAGCAGCTTAGGGCGGGACAGTCCGGGATCCTACAATGAGCAGTTCTTC
>TRBV6-2/TRBV6-3|18|NA|TRBD2|TRBJ2-3
CASSWPRGRAPGTDTQYF
TGTGCCAGCAGTTGGCCCCGCGGGAGGGCCCCGGGCACAGATACGCAGTATTTT
>TRBV9|14|once|NA|TRBJ1-1
CASSPEEGAREAFF
TGTGCCAGCAGCCCGGAGGAGGGAGCGCGAGAAGCTTTCTTT
>TRBV7-2|14|NA|NA|TRBJ2-3
CASSLGLGRDTQYF
TGTGCCAGCAGCTTAGGACTAGGTCGGGATACGCAGTATTTT
>TRBV28|15|NA|TRBD2|TRBJ2-5
CASSEAGGHRLTQYF
TGTGCCAGCAGTGAAGCGGGAGGCCATCGACTTACCCAGTACTTC
>TRBV5-1|14|NA|NA|TRBJ1-1
CASSSGTTFTEAFF
TGCGCCAGCAGCTCGGGAACTACATTCACTGAAGCTTTCTTT
>TRBV30|14|NA|NA|TRBJ1-1
CAWGGSKSLTEAFF
TGTGCCTGGGGGGGGAGCAAGTCATTGACTGAAGCTTTCTTT
>TRBV27|15|few|TRBD2|TRBJ2-7
CASSLTSGTTYEQYF
TGTGCCAGCAGTTTGACTAGCGGGACCACTTACGAGCAGTACTTC
>TRBV19|18|NA|TRBD2|TRBJ2-4
CASRTLGTSGIAKNIQYF
TGTGCCAGTAGGACTCTCGGGACTAGCGGAATAGCCAAAAACATTCAGTACTTC
>TRBV6-1|15|NA|NA|TRBJ1-2
CASSIPTGGVSGYTF
TGTGCCAGCAGTATCCCCACCGGGGGAGTCTCCGGCTACACCTTC
>TRBV7-2|17|NA|NA|TRBJ2-4
CASSLVNSPLAKNIQYF
TGTGCCAGCAGCTTAGTTAACAGCCCCCTAGCCAAAAACATTCAGTACTTC
>TRBV30|14|NA|NA|TRBJ2-5
CAWSIGRRGETQYF
TGTGCCTGGAGTATAGGCAGAAGGGGAGAGACCCAGTACTTC
>TRBV19|17|NA|TRBD2|TRBJ2-1
CASSTRSHSGRAREQFF
TGTGCCAGTAGTACCCGATCTCATAGCGGGAGGGCCAGGGAGCAGTTCTTC
>TRBV28|13|once|NA|TRBJ2-1
CAISRETFNEQFF
TGTGCCATCTCACGGGAAACATTCAATGAGCAGTTCTTC